The 28 T cell receptor beta chains listed next were all sequenced from one sample in a study of molecular identifiers for immune sequencing clone quantification (dated by TCRdb to 2017 to 2018). Receptor libraries were prepared by PCR. TCRdb records NextSeq 500 as the sequencer. TCRdb cleaned the public reads at Q25 with fastp, built clones with MiXCR and kept in-frame beta chains. Rows with a matching CDR3 protein are joined into one entry that keeps the most common DNA and genes. Present in this sample are around 480,000 distinct CDR3 sequences, roughly 24% of which were seen just once. Around 0.76% of the sample belongs to the ten largest clones. Sequenced input: naive CD8+ T cells from blood, with Jurkat cell RNA spiked in. In the paper's terms, the cell subset or site label means: FACS-sorted CD8+CD4-CCR7+CD45RA+ naive T cells. Receptor source: a human donor in good health. Some libraries in this study had Jurkat cell RNA spiked in.

Notes on this clonotype: A much larger clone differs by one base, so this may be a read error. The chain employs TRBV7-2 and TRBJ2-7; no reliable D call. The CDR3 sequence is 13 residues long. The germline CDR1 and CDR2 sequences are SGHTA and FQGNSA. V lost 1 base to trimming and J lost 5 bases, with 9 bases between them. This chain's CDR3 is CASSLVGWHEQYF. For the CDR3, the DNA is TGTGCCAGCAGCTTAGTGGGTTGGCACGAGCAGTACTTC.

The chain links TRBV30 to TRBJ1-2; D is possibly TRBD1 (5 bases). The CDR3 totals 14 residues. Germline V CDR1 and CDR2: GTSNPN, SVGIG (reference sequence). Trimming stripped 5 bases from V and 3 bases from J, with 16 bases between. DNA for the CDR3: TGTGCCTGGGTCCCGGGGGATACCTACTATGGCTACACCTTC. Protein product: CAWVPGDTYYGYTF.

This clonotype was observed a few times. This chain links TRBV4-1 with TRBJ1-2, with D maybe TRBD1 (5 bases). The germline V gene has CDR1 MGHRA and CDR2 YSYEKL. V was trimmed by 4 bases and J by 7 bases, leaving 16 bases between them. The CDR3 length is 14 residues. The CDR3: CASSLNGALGGYTF. In nucleotides, the CDR3 is TGCGCCAGCAGCCTCAACGGGGCGCTTGGTGGCTACACCTTC.

This clonotype was detected many times. The V call is TRBV5-6, the J call TRBJ2-7; no reliable D call. Germline assignment: CDR1 SGHDT and CDR2 YYEEEE. The CDR3 is made up of 13 amino acids. Trimming left V 1 base short and J 3 bases short, with 8 bases between. The CDR3 sequence: CASSLSGVYEQYF. The CDR3 DNA sequence: TGTGCCAGCAGCTTGAGTGGGGTCTACGAGCAGTACTTC. Full variable domain (missing parts from reference TRBV5-6 and TRBJ2-7): DAGVTQSPTHLIKTRGQQVTLRCSPKSGHDTVSWYQQALGQGPQFIFQYYEEEERQRGNFPDRFSGHQFPNYSSELNVNALLLGDSALYLCASSLSGVYEQYFGPGTRLTVT.

This clonotype was detected only once. This may be a read error: a much more frequent sequence differs by one nucleotide. The chain links TRBV29-1 to TRBJ2-7, with D possibly TRBD2 on 6 matching bases. Germline lookup yields CDR1 SQVTM and CDR2 ANQGSEA. This CDR3 is built from 14 residues. The CDR3 bases are TGCAGCGTTTTCGACCCGAGCGGGTCCTACGATCAGTACTTC. Translation gives CSVFDPSGSYDQYF.

This clonotype was seen a handful of times. The chain links TRBV6-5 to TRBJ2-3, with D tentatively TRBD2 (6 bases). V shed 0 bases and J shed 3 bases, with 10 bases lying between them. Germline CDR1 and CDR2: MNHEY and SVGAGI. The CDR3 is 15 amino acids. CDR3 nucleotides: TGTGCCAGCAGTTACTCCGGGGGACCGACAGATACGCAGTATTTT. It encodes CASSYSGGPTDTQYF.

This clonotype was observed at least ten times. The V gene is TRBV6-5, the J gene TRBJ2-3; D remains ambiguous. V lost 5 bases, J lost 0 bases, and 9 bases lay in between. The germline V gene encodes CDR1 MNHEY and CDR2 SVGAGI. This CDR3 spans 14 amino acids. For the CDR3, the DNA is TGTGCCAGCAGTCGGACCTCTAGCACAGATACGCAGTATTTT. Protein: CASSRTSSTDTQYF.

A remark on this clonotype: Given the absence of the conserved phenylalanine or tryptophan at the CDR3 end, a read error is likely. CDR3 sequence: CASSVFAQDTQYS. Written as DNA, the CDR3 is TGTGCCAGCAGCGTATTCGCCCAAGATACGCAGTATTCT. The chain employs TRBV9 and TRBJ2-3; D gene unclear. Trimming cost V 1 base and J 5 bases, with 8 bases left between them. CDR3 size: 13 residues. The germline gives CDR1 SGDLS, CDR2 YYNGEE.

Ten or more counts support this clonotype. The CDR3 nucleotides read TGCAGTGCTAGAGGCATTAGCGGGAGCACAGATACGCAGTATTTT. This gives the protein CSARGISGSTDTQYF. The chain couples TRBV20-1 to TRBJ2-3, with 7 positions matching TRBD2. The ends lost 1 base at V and 0 bases at J; junction bases unmatched: 4. The CDR3 runs to 15 residues. Looked up from germline, CDR1 is DFQATT and CDR2 is SNEGSKA (reference sequence).

CDR3: CASSLGTGDTDTQYF. The CDR3 DNA follows: TGTGCCAGCAGTTTAGGAACGGGAGACACAGATACGCAGTATTTT. The rearrangement links TRBV12-3 or TRBV12-4 to TRBJ2-3; perhaps TRBD2 as D (6 bases). Trimming pared 1 base from V and 2 bases from J, leaving 10 bases between. The CDR3 has 15 amino acids.

A remark on this clonotype: Germline is not matched at one junction end, which may reflect a read error. This chain uses TRBV29-1 with TRBJ2-7, with 9 bases that match TRBD1. The CDR3 spans 12 residues. CDR1 and CDR2 (germline): SQVTM, ANQGSEA. This CDR3 reads CSVRDRDHEQHF. For the CDR3, the DNA is TGCAGCGTCAGGGACAGGGACCACGAGCAGCACTTC.

V gene TRBV6-6 combines with J gene TRBJ1-4; D uncertain. Deletions cut 7 bases from V and 6 bases from J, with 9 bases between. The CDR3 sequence is 12 residues long. Germline V gene sequence: CDR1 MNHNY, CDR2 SVGAGI (reference sequence). The CDR3 DNA sequence: TGTGCCAGCAAAACTAAGGATGAAAAACTGTTTTTT. Its translation is CASKTKDEKLFF.

This clonotype was recorded a few times. The chain joins TRBV5-6 to TRBJ2-5; D is perhaps TRBD1 (5 bases). Between the trimmed V and J ends, which lost 1 base and 2 bases, there was a span of 9 bases. Germline V gene sequence: CDR1 SGHDT, CDR2 YYEEEE. This CDR3 comprises 14 residues. The CDR3, as DNA: TGTGCCAGCAGCTTGAAGGGGCCACAAGAGACCCAGTACTTC. Protein: CASSLKGPQETQYF.

Worth noting for this clonotype: At one end, the junction sequence differs from germline, possibly due to a read error. The rearrangement uses TRBV5-6 and TRBJ2-3, with a weak D call TRBD1 (5 bases). CDR1 and CDR2 (germline): SGHDT, YYEEEE. The CDR3 length is 15 residues. The CDR3 spells CAGSFLGRTGDTQYF. The CDR3 DNA follows: TGTGCCGGCAGCTTTTTGGGGCGCACCGGAGATACGCAGTATTTT.

This clonotype occurred many times. The J gene is TRBJ2-2, the V gene TRBV7-8; D might be TRBD2 (5 bases). Germline V gene lookup returns CDR1 SGHVS and CDR2 FQNEAQ. The V and J ends lost 5 bases and 1 base respectively, with 8 bases between them. This CDR3 is built from 14 residues. The chain's CDR3 is CASSRRKNTGELFF. CDR3 nucleotide sequence: TGTGCCAGCAGCAGGAGGAAGAACACCGGGGAGCTGTTTTTT. Full variable domain (rest looked up from reference TRBV7-8 and TRBJ2-2): GAGVSQSPRYKVAKRGQDVALRCDPISGHVSLFWYQQALGQGPEFLTYFQNEAQLDKSGLPSDRFFAERPEGSVSTLKIQRTQQEDSAVYLCASSRRKNTGELFFGEGSRLTVL.

This clonotype was recorded many times. The CDR3: CASSRTPGTEAFF. Here the CDR3 DNA reads TGTGCCAGCAGCCGCACCCCCGGCACTGAAGCTTTCTTT. The chain couples TRBV9 to TRBJ1-1, with D unclear. V lost 4 bases and J lost 4, with 11 bases in between. Per the germline V gene, CDR1 is SGDLS and CDR2 is YYNGEE. The CDR3 sequence is 13 residues long.

This clonotype was observed a few times. The V call is TRBV15, the J call TRBJ1-5; possible D gene TRBD1, 5 bases. The CDR3 loop spans 17 amino acids. Germline CDR1 LNHNV, CDR2 YYDKDF (reference sequence). Trimming shortened V by 1 base and J by 5 bases, and 18 bases separated the two germline ends. In nucleotides, the CDR3 is TGTGCCACCAGCAGAGGTACCTCCAGGGCCGTAGATCAGCCCCAGCATTTT. Its protein product is CATSRGTSRAVDQPQHF.

Concerning this clonotype itself: This may come from a read error, since a much larger clone is one base off. The CDR3 DNA sequence: TGTGCCAGCAGTTACTCGACAAGGGCTTGGACTGAAGCTTTATTT. Its protein is CASSYSTRAWTEALF. The chain is built from TRBV6-5 and TRBJ1-1; no firm D call. This CDR3 region has 15 residues. Germline V gene lookup returns CDR1 MNHEY and CDR2 SVGAGI.

This clonotype occurred many times. This chain links TRBV7-9 with TRBJ2-7; D possibly corresponds to TRBD2 (5 bases). The V and J ends lost 5 bases and 0 bases respectively, with 8 bases between them. The germline gives CDR1 SEHNR, CDR2 FQNEAQ (reference sequence). The CDR3 runs 13 residues. In DNA form, the CDR3 reads TGTGCCAGCAGCCCGGCGGGCTCCTACGAGCAGTACTTC. It is translated as CASSPAGSYEQYF.

As to this clonotype: One base away lies a much larger clone, so this may be a sequencing read error. The chain uses TRBV5-4 and TRBJ1-1, with no clear D. Trimming shortened V by 4 bases and J by 11 bases, and 12 bases separated the two germline ends. Germline V lookup: CDR1 SGHNT, CDR2 YYREEE (reference sequence). CDR3 length equals 11 residues. In DNA, the CDR3 is TGTGCCAGCAGCGGGGAGGCACTGGCTTTCTTT. Translating it yields CASSGEALAFF.

This clonotype was seen more than once but under ten times. This chain uses TRBV7-2 with TRBJ2-7, with TRBD1 matching 10 bases. The CDR3 length is 16 residues. Germline loops: CDR1 SGHTA, CDR2 FQGNSA. The J segment lost 0 bases and the V segment lost 3 bases, leaving 5 bases of the junction unmatched. The CDR3 here is CASSLTGGDSSYEQYF. The CDR3 coding sequence is TGTGCCAGCAGCTTGACAGGGGGCGACAGCTCCTACGAGCAGTACTTC.

Note on this clonotype: With a much larger clone just one base away, this may be a read error. The chain recombines TRBV12-5 with TRBJ1-1, with D uncertain. CDR1 is LGHNT and CDR2 is FRNRAP in the germline V gene. Trimming pared 8 bases from V and 5 bases from J, leaving 18 bases between. This CDR3 region has 14 residues. Here the CDR3 reads CASSSTREGTEAFF. Written as DNA, the CDR3 is TGTGCTAGTAGCTCAACACGGGAAGGGACTGAAGCTTTCTTT.

The chain links TRBV4-3 to TRBJ1-2; D not resolved. V was trimmed by 3 bases and J by 0 bases, leaving 14 bases between them. CDR1 is LGHNA, CDR2 YSLEER, per germline. The CDR3 runs to 16 residues. CDR3 residues: CASSHPNTKTNYGYTF. The CDR3, as DNA: TGCGCCAGCAGCCACCCAAATACCAAGACTAACTATGGCTACACCTTC.

The chain combines TRBV20-1 with TRBJ2-2; D unclear. Germline V gene sequence: CDR1 DFQATT, CDR2 SNEGSKA (reference sequence). V was pared by 3 bases and J by 6 bases, with 8 bases between. This CDR3 contains 12 residues. The CDR3 protein is CSASLDSGELFF. CDR3 coding DNA: TGCAGTGCTAGCCTAGACTCCGGGGAGCTGTTTTTT.

The table lists this clonotype with a few counts. The rearrangement joins TRBV25-1 to TRBJ1-1, with 8 positions matching TRBD1. The CDR3 is 14 amino acids. Per the germline V gene, CDR1 is MGHDK and CDR2 is SYGVNS. V lost 2 bases and J lost 5; bases outside the gene matches: 4. CDR3 sequence (DNA): TGTGCCAGCAGTGAAGGGACAGGTCATACTGAAGCTTTCTTT. This sequence encodes CASSEGTGHTEAFF.

The chain carries TRBV20-1 and TRBJ2-7; D remains ambiguous. This CDR3 has 16 amino acids. V shed 2 bases and J shed 7 bases, with 24 bases lying between them. CDR1 DFQATT and CDR2 SNEGSKA come from the germline V gene (reference sequence). Here the CDR3 reads CSARYPISAATKEQYF. Written as DNA, the CDR3 is TGCAGTGCTAGATATCCCATCAGTGCTGCTACGAAGGAGCAGTACTTC.

Many counts were recorded for this clonotype. The chain is built from TRBV9 and TRBJ1-3; D unclear. The germline V and J ends were trimmed by 4 bases and 0 bases, with 5 bases remaining between them. Germline values: CDR1 SGDLS, CDR2 YYNGEE. CDR3 length: 13 residues. The CDR3 DNA follows: TGTGCCAGCAGCTTGAGCTCTGGAAACACCATATATTTT. This translates into CASSLSSGNTIYF.

This clonotype was seen at least ten times. V usage is TRBV4-3 and J usage is TRBJ1-1, with D unresolved. V was cut by 1 base and J by 0 bases, with 9 bases left in between. The CDR3 covers 15 residues. CDR1 and CDR2 (germline): LGHNA, YSLEER. CDR3 nucleotide sequence: TGCGCCAGCAGCCAAGGCGGTTTAATGAACACTGAAGCTTTCTTT. This codes for CASSQGGLMNTEAFF.